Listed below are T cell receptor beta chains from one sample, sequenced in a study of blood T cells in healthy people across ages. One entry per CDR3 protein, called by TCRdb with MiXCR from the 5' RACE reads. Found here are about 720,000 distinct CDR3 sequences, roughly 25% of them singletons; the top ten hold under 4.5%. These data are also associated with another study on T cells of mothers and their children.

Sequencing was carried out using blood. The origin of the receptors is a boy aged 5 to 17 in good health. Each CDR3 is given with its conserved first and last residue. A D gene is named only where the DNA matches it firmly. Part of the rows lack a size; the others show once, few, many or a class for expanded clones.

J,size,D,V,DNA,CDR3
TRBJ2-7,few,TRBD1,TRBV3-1,TGTGCCAGCAGCCAAGAAGGGCAGGGGGCCCACGAGCAGTACTTC,CASSQEGQGAHEQYF
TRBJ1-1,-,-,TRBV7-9,TGTGCCAGCAGCTTAGCCCTCCTGAACACTGAAGCTTTCTTT,CASSLALLNTEAFF
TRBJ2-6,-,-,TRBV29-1,TGCAGCGCCCGACAAGCTGGGGCCAACGTCCGGACTTTC,CSARQAGANVRTF
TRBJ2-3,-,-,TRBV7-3,TGTGCCAGCAGCGAGACTAGACTAGGGGCAGATACGCAGTATTTT,CASSETRLGADTQYF
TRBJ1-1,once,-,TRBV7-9,TGTGCCAGCAGCTTACAGTTGGGCACTGAAGCTTTCTTT,CASSLQLGTEAFF
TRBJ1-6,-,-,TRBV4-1,TGCGCCAGCAGCCAAGATTCTGAGATGTCACCCCTCCACTTT,CASSQDSEMSPLHF
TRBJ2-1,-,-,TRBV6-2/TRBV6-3,TGTGCCAGCAGTTACGGGGTAGAAACCCTTACCCACTACAATGAGCAGTTCTTC,CASSYGVETLTHYNEQFF
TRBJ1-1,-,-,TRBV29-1,TGCAGCGCAGAGGACAGTTTGAACACTGAAGCTTTCTTT,CSAEDSLNTEAFF
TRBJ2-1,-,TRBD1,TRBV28,TGTGCCAGCAGACAGAAGACAGGGAGCTCCTACAATGAGCAGTTCTTC,CASRQKTGSSYNEQFF
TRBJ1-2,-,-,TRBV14,TGTGCCAGCAGCCCGAGTGGGTCGTTAGCTAACTATGGCTACACCTTC,CASSPSGSLANYGYTF
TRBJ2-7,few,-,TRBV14,TGTGCCAGCAGCCAGACCGGGACCGCCCTTGAGCAGTACTTC,CASSQTGTALEQYF
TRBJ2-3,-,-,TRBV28,TGTGCCAGCAGTTCTTTCCTAGGGGCCCCAGATACGCAGTATTTT,CASSSFLGAPDTQYF
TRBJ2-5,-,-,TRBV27,TGTGCCAGCAGTTTACCGCGGCAGCACTTC,CASSLPRQHF
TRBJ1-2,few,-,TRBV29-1,TGCAGCGTGAGCCCGATGGACAAGTTTTATGGCTACACCTTC,CSVSPMDKFYGYTF
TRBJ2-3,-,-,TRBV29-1,TGCGGATCTCAGAGCACAGATACGCAGTATTTT,CGSQSTDTQYF
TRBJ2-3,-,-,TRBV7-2,TGTGCCAGCAGCCCAAGACTAGATACGCAGTATTTT,CASSPRLDTQYF
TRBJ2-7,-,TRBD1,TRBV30,TGTGCCTGGAGCCGGGACAGGGACTACGAGCAGTACTTC,CAWSRDRDYEQYF